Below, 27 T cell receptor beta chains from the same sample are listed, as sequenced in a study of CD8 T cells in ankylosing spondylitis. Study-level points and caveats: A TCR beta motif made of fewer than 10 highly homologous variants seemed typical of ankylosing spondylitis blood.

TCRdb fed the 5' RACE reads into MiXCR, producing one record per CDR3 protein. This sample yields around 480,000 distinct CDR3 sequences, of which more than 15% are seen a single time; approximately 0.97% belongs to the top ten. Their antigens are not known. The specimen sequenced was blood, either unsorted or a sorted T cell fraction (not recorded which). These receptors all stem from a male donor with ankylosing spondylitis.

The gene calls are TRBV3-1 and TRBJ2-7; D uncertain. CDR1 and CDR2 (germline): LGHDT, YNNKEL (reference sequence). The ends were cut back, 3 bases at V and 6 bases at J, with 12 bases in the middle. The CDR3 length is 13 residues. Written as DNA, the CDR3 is TGTGCCAGCAGCCAGGGTCGGCGCGGCGAGCAGTACTTC. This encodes CASSQGRRGEQYF.

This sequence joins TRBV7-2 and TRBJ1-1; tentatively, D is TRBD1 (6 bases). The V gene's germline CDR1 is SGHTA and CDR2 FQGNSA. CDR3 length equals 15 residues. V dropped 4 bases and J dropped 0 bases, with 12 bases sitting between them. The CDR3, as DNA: TGTGCCAGCAGCTCACGGGGGCCTATGAACACTGAAGCTTTCTTT. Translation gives CASSSRGPMNTEAFF.

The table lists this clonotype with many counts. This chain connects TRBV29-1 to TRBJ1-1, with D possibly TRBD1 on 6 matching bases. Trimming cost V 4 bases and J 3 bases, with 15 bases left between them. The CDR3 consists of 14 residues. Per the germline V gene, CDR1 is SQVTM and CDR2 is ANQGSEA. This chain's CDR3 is CSVAPGVSYTEAFF. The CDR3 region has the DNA TGCAGCGTTGCCCCAGGGGTTAGCTACACTGAAGCTTTCTTT.

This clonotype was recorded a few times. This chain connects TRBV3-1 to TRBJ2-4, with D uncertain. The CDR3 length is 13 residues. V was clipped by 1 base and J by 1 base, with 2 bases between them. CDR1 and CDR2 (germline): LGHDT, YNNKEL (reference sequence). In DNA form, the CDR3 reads TGTGCCAGCAGCCAAGGCGCCAAAAACATTCAGTACTTC. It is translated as CASSQGAKNIQYF.

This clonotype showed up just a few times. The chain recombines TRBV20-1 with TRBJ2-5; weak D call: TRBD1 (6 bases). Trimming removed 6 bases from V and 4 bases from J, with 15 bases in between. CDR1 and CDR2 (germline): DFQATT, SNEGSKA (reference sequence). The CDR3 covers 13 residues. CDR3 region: CSARKTGRETQYF. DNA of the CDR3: TGCAGTGCCCGGAAGACAGGCCGAGAGACCCAGTACTTC.

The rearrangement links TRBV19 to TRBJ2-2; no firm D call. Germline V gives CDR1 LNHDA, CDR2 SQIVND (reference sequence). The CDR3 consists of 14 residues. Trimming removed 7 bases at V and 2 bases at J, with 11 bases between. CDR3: CASKVALNTGELFF. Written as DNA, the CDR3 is TGTGCCAGTAAGGTGGCCCTTAACACCGGGGAGCTGTTTTTT.

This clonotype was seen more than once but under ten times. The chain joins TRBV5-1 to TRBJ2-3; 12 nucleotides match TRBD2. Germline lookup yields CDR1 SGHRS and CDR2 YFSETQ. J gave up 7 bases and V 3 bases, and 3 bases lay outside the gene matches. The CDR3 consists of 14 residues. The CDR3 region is CASSYGLAGNTQYF. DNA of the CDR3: TGCGCCAGCAGCTACGGACTAGCGGGGAATACGCAGTATTTT.

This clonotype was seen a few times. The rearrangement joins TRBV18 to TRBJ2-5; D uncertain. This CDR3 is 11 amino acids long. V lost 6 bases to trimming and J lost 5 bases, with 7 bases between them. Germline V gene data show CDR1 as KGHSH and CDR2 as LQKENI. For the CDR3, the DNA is TGTGCCAGCTCTGACTCGGAGACCCAGTACTTC. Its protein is CASSDSETQYF.

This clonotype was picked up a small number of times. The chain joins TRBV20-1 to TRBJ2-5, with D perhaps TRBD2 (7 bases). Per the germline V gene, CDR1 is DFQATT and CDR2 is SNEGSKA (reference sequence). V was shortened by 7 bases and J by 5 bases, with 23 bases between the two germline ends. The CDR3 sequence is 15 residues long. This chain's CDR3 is CSGVGRGSTGETQYF. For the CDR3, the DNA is TGCAGTGGGGTCGGGCGGGGGAGTACAGGGGAGACCCAGTACTTC.

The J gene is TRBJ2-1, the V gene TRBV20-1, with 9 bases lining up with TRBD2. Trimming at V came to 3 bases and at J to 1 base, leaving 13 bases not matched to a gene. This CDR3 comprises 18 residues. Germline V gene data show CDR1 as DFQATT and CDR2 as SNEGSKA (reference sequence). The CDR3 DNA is TGCAGTGCTAGGCCGGGGGTAGCGGGGGCCCTATCCTACAATGAGCAGTTCTTC. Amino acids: CSARPGVAGALSYNEQFF.

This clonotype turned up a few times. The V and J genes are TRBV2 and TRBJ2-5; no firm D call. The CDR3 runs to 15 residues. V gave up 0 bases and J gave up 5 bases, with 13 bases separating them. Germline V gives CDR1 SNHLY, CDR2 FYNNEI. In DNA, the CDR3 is TGTGCCAGCAGTGAAGCGCCTACCGGTTTGGAGACCCAGTACTTC. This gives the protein CASSEAPTGLETQYF.

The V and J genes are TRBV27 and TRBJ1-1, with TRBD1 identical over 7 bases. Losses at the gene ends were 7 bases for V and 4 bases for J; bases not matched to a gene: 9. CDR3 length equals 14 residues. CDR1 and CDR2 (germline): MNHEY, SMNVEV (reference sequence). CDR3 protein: CASNEQGGRTEAFF. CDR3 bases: TGTGCCAGCAACGAACAAGGGGGCCGCACTGAAGCTTTCTTT.

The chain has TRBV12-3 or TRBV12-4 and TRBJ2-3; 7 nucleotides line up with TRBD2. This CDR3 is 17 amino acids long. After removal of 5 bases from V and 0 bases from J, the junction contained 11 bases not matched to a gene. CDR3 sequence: CASSPRLRTRSTDTQYF. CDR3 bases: TGTGCCAGCAGTCCCCGCCTTAGGACTAGAAGCACAGATACGCAGTATTTT.

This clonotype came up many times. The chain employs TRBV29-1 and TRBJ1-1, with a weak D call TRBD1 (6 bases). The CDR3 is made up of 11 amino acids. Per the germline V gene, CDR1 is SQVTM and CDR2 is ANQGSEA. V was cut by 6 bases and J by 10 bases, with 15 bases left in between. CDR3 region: CSVSRGSRAFF. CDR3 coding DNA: TGCAGCGTGTCCAGGGGATCACGAGCTTTCTTT.

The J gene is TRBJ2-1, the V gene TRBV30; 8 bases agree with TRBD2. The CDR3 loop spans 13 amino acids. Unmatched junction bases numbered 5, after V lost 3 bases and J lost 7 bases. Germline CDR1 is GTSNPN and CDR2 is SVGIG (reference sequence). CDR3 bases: TGTGCCTGGAGACGGGGGGGGGCTAATGAGCAGTTCTTC. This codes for CAWRRGGANEQFF.

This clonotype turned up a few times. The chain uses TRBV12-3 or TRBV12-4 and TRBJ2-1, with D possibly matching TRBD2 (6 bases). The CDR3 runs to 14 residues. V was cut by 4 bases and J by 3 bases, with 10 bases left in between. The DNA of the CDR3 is TGTGCCAGCAGTTCGGGGGACTTCTACAATGAGCAGTTCTTC. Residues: CASSSGDFYNEQFF.

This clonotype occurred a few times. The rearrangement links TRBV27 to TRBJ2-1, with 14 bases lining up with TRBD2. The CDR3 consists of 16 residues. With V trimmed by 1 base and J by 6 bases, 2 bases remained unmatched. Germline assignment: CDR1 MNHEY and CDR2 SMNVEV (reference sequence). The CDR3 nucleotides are TGTGCCAGCAGTTTATTCGGGACTAGCGGGGGCAATGAGCAGTTCTTC. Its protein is CASSLFGTSGGNEQFF.

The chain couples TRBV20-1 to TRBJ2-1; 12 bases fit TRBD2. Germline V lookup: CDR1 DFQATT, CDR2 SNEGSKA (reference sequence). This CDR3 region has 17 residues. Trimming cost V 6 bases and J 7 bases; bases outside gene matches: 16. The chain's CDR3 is CSATPYQLAGGYNEQFF. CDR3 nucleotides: TGCAGTGCCACCCCCTACCAACTAGCGGGGGGTTATAATGAGCAGTTCTTC.

The CDR3 protein is CASSPGQFLSGNTIYF. The CDR3 DNA sequence: TGTGCCAGCAGCCCAGGACAGTTCCTCTCTGGAAACACCATATATTTT. The rearrangement joins TRBV7-9 to TRBJ1-3; the D gene is possibly TRBD1 (6 bases). This CDR3 contains 16 residues. Trimming cost V 5 bases and J 0 bases, with 14 bases left between them. Looked up from germline, CDR1 is SEHNR and CDR2 is FQNEAQ (reference sequence).

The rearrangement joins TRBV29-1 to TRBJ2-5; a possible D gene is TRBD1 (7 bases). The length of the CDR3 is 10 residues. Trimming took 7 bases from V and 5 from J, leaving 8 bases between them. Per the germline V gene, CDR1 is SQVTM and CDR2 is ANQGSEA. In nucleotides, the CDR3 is TGCAGCGCAGGGGGGGAGACCCAGTACTTC. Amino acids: CSAGGETQYF.

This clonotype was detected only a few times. The CDR3 sequence is CSARAGTAGRGAFF. The DNA for the CDR3 is TGCAGTGCTAGGGCCGGGACGGCGGGTCGAGGAGCTTTCTTT. V usage is TRBV20-1 and J usage is TRBJ1-1; TRBD1 is a possible D gene (5 bases). Per the germline V gene, CDR1 is DFQATT and CDR2 is SNEGSKA (reference sequence). Trimming took 3 bases from V and 10 from J, leaving 21 bases between them. The length of the CDR3 is 14 residues.

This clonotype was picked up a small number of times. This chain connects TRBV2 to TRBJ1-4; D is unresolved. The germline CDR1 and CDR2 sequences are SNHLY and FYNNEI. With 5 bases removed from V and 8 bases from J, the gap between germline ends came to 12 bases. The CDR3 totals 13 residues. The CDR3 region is CASSIGVPEKLFF. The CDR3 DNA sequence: TGTGCCAGCAGTATCGGGGTACCCGAAAAACTGTTTTTT.

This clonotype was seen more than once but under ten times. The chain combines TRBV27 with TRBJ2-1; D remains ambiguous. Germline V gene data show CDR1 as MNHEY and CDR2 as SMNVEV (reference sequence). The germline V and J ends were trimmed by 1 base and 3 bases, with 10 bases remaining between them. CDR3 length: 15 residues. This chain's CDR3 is CASSLYAVGYNEQFF. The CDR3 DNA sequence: TGTGCCAGCAGTTTATATGCGGTGGGCTACAATGAGCAGTTCTTC.

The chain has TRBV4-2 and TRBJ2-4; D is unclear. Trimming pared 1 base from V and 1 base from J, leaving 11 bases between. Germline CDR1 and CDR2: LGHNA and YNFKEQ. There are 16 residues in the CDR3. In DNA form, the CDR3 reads TGTGCCAGCAGCCAAGCCGCGGAACTGGCCAAAAACATTCAGTACTTC. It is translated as CASSQAAELAKNIQYF.

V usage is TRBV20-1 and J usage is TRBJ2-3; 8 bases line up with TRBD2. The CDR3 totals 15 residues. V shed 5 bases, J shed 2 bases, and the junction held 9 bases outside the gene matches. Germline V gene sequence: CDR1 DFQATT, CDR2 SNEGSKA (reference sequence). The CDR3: CSAGRGGGNTDTQYF. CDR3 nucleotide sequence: TGCAGTGCTGGTCGTGGCGGGGGGAACACAGATACGCAGTATTTT.

CDR3 in DNA: TGTGCCAGCAGTCTTAGGGGTTGGGGCTACGAGCAGTACTTC. Encoded protein: CASSLRGWGYEQYF. This chain connects TRBV27 to TRBJ2-7; the D gene is possibly TRBD1 (5 bases). This CDR3 is built from 14 residues. With 5 bases removed from V and 3 bases from J, the gap between germline ends came to 14 bases. The germline V gene has CDR1 MNHEY and CDR2 SMNVEV (reference sequence).

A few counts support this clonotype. The CDR3 spells CASSPHGLGGNEQFF. DNA of the CDR3: TGTGCCAGCAGCCCACACGGACTAGGGGGGAATGAGCAGTTCTTC. The chain carries TRBV7-3 and TRBJ2-1; possible D gene TRBD2, 7 bases. The germline V gene encodes CDR1 SGHTA and CDR2 FQGTGA. The CDR3 runs 15 residues. The ends were cut back, 5 bases at V and 7 bases at J, with 18 bases in the middle.